One sample yielded the 17 T cell receptor beta chains listed below, sequenced in a study of cytomegalovirus exposure and HLA in healthy donors. It was with 60 Vbeta and 13 Jbeta primers that the PCR ran. This table comes from immunoSEQ multiplex PCR, and its TCRdb copy is limited to in-frame clones, with some not included. Among about 76,000 clones, about 70% were seen once, and the ten largest hold about an eighth. Sequencing input: PBMCs. All receptors come from a male donor in good health and CMV-seropositive.

The V gene is TRBV7-9, the J gene TRBJ2-1, with 8 bases that match TRBD1. V lost 6 bases and J lost 8; bases outside the gene matches: 3. The germline CDR1 and CDR2 sequences are SEHNR and FQNEAQ (reference sequence). The CDR3 runs 12 residues. CDR3 DNA: TGTGCCAGCAGACAGGACAGGGATGAGCAGTTCTTC. As protein: CASRQDRDEQFF.

This clone was picked up a small number of times. This chain connects TRBV6-1 to TRBJ1-5; D is unresolved. CDR1 and CDR2 (germline): MNHNS, SASEGT. The CDR3 is 14 amino acids. V lost 6 bases, J lost 2 bases, and 11 bases lay in between. The CDR3 region has the DNA TGTGCCAGCAGCCCTAGCTTTGGCAATCAGCCCCAGCATTTT. Its translation: CASSPSFGNQPQHF.

The V and J genes are TRBV21-1 and TRBJ2-5; the DNA was not compared with TRBD1, the D call given in the table. TRBV21-1 is a known pseudogene. CDR3 length equals 13 residues. In nucleotides, the CDR3 is TGTGCCACCCCTGGCAGGAATCAAGAGACCCAGTACTTC. As protein: CATPGRNQETQYF.

The CDR3 DNA is TGTGCCAGCAGCGTCAGACTAGCGGGTGTTGGGGTGGCAGATACGCAGTATTTT. This encodes CASSVRLAGVGVADTQYF. This chain connects TRBV11-2 to TRBJ2-3; TRBD2 agrees at 10 bases. The CDR3 is 18 amino acids. The junction had 15 bases not matched to a gene; V was cut back by 5 bases and J by 4 bases. Germline CDR1 is SGHAT and CDR2 is FQNNGV.

The chain recombines TRBV28 with TRBJ2-4, with a possible D match to TRBD2 (6 bases). Germline V gene data show CDR1 as MDHEN and CDR2 as SYDVKM. This CDR3 comprises 14 residues. The V gene lost 8 bases and the J gene lost 1 base, with 12 bases spanning the gap. CDR3: CASVGEDAKNIQYF. The CDR3 DNA follows: TGTGCCAGCGTGGGGGAGGATGCCAAAAACATTCAGTACTTC.

V usage is TRBV19 and J usage is TRBJ1-5; no clear D gene. Germline values: CDR1 LNHDA, CDR2 SQIVND (reference sequence). CDR3 length: 13 residues. Between the trimmed V and J ends, which lost 8 bases and 2 bases, there was a span of 10 bases. As DNA, the CDR3 is TGTGCCAGTGTGGAGGTCGGCAATCAGCCCCAGCATTTT. It is translated as CASVEVGNQPQHF.

The DNA for the CDR3 is TGTGCCAGCAGCGTTACTGTGGGCTCACCCCTCCACTTT. Its protein product is CASSVTVGSPLHF. V gene TRBV7-3 combines with J gene TRBJ1-6; D is unclear. Germline V CDR1 and CDR2: SGHTA, FQGTGA. The V end lost 5 bases, the J end lost 10 bases, and 12 bases lay between the germline ends. The CDR3 has 13 amino acids.

The chain employs TRBV27 and TRBJ2-1; D is possibly TRBD1 (5 bases). There are 12 residues in the CDR3. The germline gives CDR1 MNHEY, CDR2 SMNVEV (reference sequence). V gave up 8 bases and J gave up 10 bases, with 15 bases separating them. The DNA for the CDR3 is TGTGCCAGCCTGGGGCCAGATAGCGAGCAGTTCTTC. It specifies CASLGPDSEQFF.

Only one count was recorded for this clone. V usage is TRBV7-3 and J usage is TRBJ2-7; the D gene is possibly TRBD1 (5 bases). V was cut by 5 bases and J by 4 bases, with 12 bases left in between. Germline lookup yields CDR1 SGHTA and CDR2 FQGTGA. CDR3 size: 13 residues. The CDR3 DNA sequence: TGTGCCAGCAGCGTTGACAGACAGTACGAGCAGTACTTC. Its protein product is CASSVDRQYEQYF.

This clone was seen only a few times. The chain recombines TRBV18 with TRBJ2-2, with TRBD1 matching 9 bases. V shed 7 bases and J 4 bases; nucleotides not matched to a gene: 7. The CDR3 sequence is 15 residues long. Germline CDR1 KGHSH, CDR2 LQKENI. CDR3 DNA: TGTGCCAGCTACGGACAGGGGATCGTCACCGGGGAGCTGTTTTTT. Amino acids: CASYGQGIVTGELFF.

This chain connects TRBV6-6 to TRBJ2-7; a possible D gene is TRBD1 (6 bases). The V end was cut by 6 bases, the J end by 4 bases, with 16 bases between. This CDR3 comprises 14 residues. Per germline, CDR1 MNHNY and CDR2 SVGAGI (reference sequence). This CDR3 reads CASSPGTRLYEQYF. Written as DNA, the CDR3 is TGTGCCAGCAGCCCCGGGACACGACTGTACGAGCAGTACTTC.

This clone appeared once. The V and J genes are TRBV7-2 and TRBJ2-2; 13 positions match TRBD2. The CDR3 is 17 amino acids. Germline V gene lookup returns CDR1 SGHTA and CDR2 FQGNSA. V shed 1 base, J shed 1 base, and the junction held 0 bases outside the gene matches. The CDR3 DNA is TGTGCCAGCAGCTTAGGACTAGCGGGGGGGAACACCGGGGAGCTGTTTTTT. Residues: CASSLGLAGGNTGELFF.

The chain combines TRBV28 with TRBJ2-7; 7 nucleotides align to TRBD1. Germline CDR1 reads MDHEN; CDR2 reads SYDVKM. There are 16 residues in the CDR3. V trimming: 5 bases; J trimming: 2 bases; junction bases outside the gene matches: 12. In DNA form, the CDR3 reads TGTGCCAGCAGTCCCCTCGGACACAGGGGAACCTACGAGCAGTACTTC. Encoded protein: CASSPLGHRGTYEQYF.

This chain uses TRBV11-2 with TRBJ1-2; D is possibly TRBD1 (6 bases). The CDR3 is 12 amino acids. CDR1 is SGHAT and CDR2 is FQNNGV in the germline V gene. Trimming pared 5 bases from V and 8 bases from J, leaving 12 bases between. CDR3 in DNA: TGTGCCAGCAGCCAGGGCAGGGGCGGCTACACCTTC. Protein: CASSQGRGGYTF.

The chain links TRBV25-1 to TRBJ1-2; the D is unclear. The CDR3 contains 15 residues. CDR1 is MGHDK and CDR2 is SYGVNS in the germline V gene. Between the trimmed V and J ends, which lost 3 bases and 6 bases, there was a span of 17 bases. The DNA of the CDR3 is TGTGCCAGCAGTGATAATTTCTCCGGGTTACATGGCTACACCTTC. It encodes CASSDNFSGLHGYTF.

This rearrangement joins TRBV9 to TRBJ2-1; weak D call: TRBD2 (6 bases). The germline CDR1 and CDR2 sequences are SGDLS and YYNGEE. The CDR3 covers 15 residues. V was clipped by 0 bases and J by 7 bases, with 14 bases between them. This CDR3 reads CASSVGGNRENEQFF. CDR3 DNA sequence: TGTGCCAGCAGCGTAGGGGGGAATCGGGAGAATGAGCAGTTCTTC. Supplemented by reference TRBV9 and TRBJ2-1, the full variable domain reads DSGVTQTPKHLITATGQRVTLRCSPRSGDLSVYWYQQSLDQGLQFLIQYYNGEERAKGNILERFSAQQFPDLHSELNLSSLELGDSALYFCASSVGGNRENEQFFGPGTRLTVL.

This clone was seen more than once but under ten times. Other DNA sequences in the same sample also yield this CDR3. The chain is built from TRBV9 and TRBJ2-7; 7 nucleotides line up with TRBD2. The CDR3 length is 15 residues. J lost 1 base, V lost 0 bases, and 4 bases had no gene match. Germline V lookup: CDR1 SGDLS, CDR2 YYNGEE. DNA of the CDR3: TGTGCCAGCAGCGTAGGGCAGGGACTATCCTACGAGCAGTACTTC. Translating it yields CASSVGQGLSYEQYF.